This TCR beta chain was retrieved from a study of siplizumab effects on memory and regulatory T cells. Assays captured approximately 100,000 TCR templates per sample. Clones were sequenced by immunoSEQ multiplex PCR, and TCRdb holds only the in-frame ones, with some missing. The table has tens of thousands of clones, approximately 90% seen once; the top ten hold about 1.4%. Trimming left V 6 bases short and J 8 bases short, with 14 bases between. CDR3 length equals 14 residues. CDR1 and CDR2 (germline): SNHLY, FYNNEI. Sequenced: Tregs sorted from blood. The chain employs TRBV2 and TRBJ1-6; D remains ambiguous. This clonotype was sampled from a human donor in good health. CDR3 in DNA: TGTGCCAGCAGAGCTGACACGGAGTATTCACCCCTCCACTTT. Protein product: CASRADTEYSPLHF.